This TCR beta chain was sequenced for a study of blood T cell repertoires in COVID-19. TCRdb keeps only in-frame clones here, not all; method: immunoSEQ multiplex PCR. The sample holds around 160,000 clones, over 75% seen once. This study enrolled people aged roughly 18 to 89 from around 26 US geographic areas. There are 14 residues in the CDR3. CDR1 is MNHEY, CDR2 SVGAGI, per germline. V dropped 5 bases and J dropped 5 bases, with 15 bases sitting between them. The receptor comes from a man aged 35-49 years who had recovered from COVID-19. The rearrangement uses TRBV6-5 and TRBJ1-1; perhaps TRBD1 as D (6 bases). Sequenced material: PBMCs or T cells enriched from blood (not recorded which). The CDR3 loop reads CASSTLGGATEAFF. Here the CDR3 DNA reads TGTGCCAGCAGTACCCTGGGGGGGGCGACTGAAGCTTTCTTT.